The 26 T cell receptor beta chains listed next were all sequenced from one sample in a study of blood T cell repertoires in COVID-19. Produced via immunoSEQ multiplex PCR; TCRdb's table is partial and in-frame only. Among 70,000 to 80,000 clones, around 90% were seen once, and the ten largest hold 5% to 8%. Sequencing was performed on peripheral blood. These receptors all come from a woman aged 45-65 years with acute or convalescent COVID-19.

This chain uses TRBV13 with TRBJ1-1, with 7 positions matching TRBD1. After removal of 2 bases from V and 5 bases from J, the junction contained 8 bases not matched to a gene. The V gene's germline CDR1 is PRHDT and CDR2 FYEKMQ (reference sequence). The CDR3 extends over 15 amino acids. Here the CDR3 DNA reads TGTGCCAGCAGCTTATTGGCAGGGGGAAAGACTGAAGCTTTCTTT. Its protein product is CASSLLAGGKTEAFF.

The J gene is TRBJ2-6, the V gene TRBV9, with D perhaps TRBD1 (6 bases). Looked up from germline, CDR1 is SGDLS and CDR2 is YYNGEE. Trimming removed 4 bases from V and 2 bases from J, with 19 bases in between. The CDR3 runs 18 residues. CDR3 DNA sequence: TGTGCCAGCAGCCCCTGGGGGCAGAGGCTAGCTGGGGCCAACGTCCTGACTTTC. Translating gives CASSPWGQRLAGANVLTF.

This chain joins TRBV18 and TRBJ2-7; 8 bases are shared with TRBD1. Germline V CDR1 and CDR2: KGHSH, LQKENI. After removal of 3 bases from V and 7 bases from J, the junction contained 5 bases not matched to a gene. This CDR3 region has 13 residues. CDR3 protein: CASSPMTGEEQYF. In DNA form, the CDR3 reads TGTGCCAGCTCACCGATGACAGGGGAGGAGCAGTACTTC.

This sequence joins TRBV24-1 and TRBJ2-1; 9 positions match TRBD2. CDR3 size: 16 residues. The V and J ends lost 3 bases and 2 bases, in that order; junction bases with no gene match: 4. From germline, CDR1 is KGHDR and CDR2 SFDVKD. The CDR3 region is CATSDKVAGAYNEQFF. In nucleotides, the CDR3 is TGTGCCACCAGTGATAAAGTAGCGGGGGCCTACAATGAGCAGTTCTTC.

The V gene is TRBV28, the J gene TRBJ2-7; D uncertain. Germline CDR1 MDHEN, CDR2 SYDVKM. V was cut by 5 bases and J by 0 bases, with 23 bases left in between. The CDR3 extends over 18 amino acids. Written as DNA, the CDR3 is TGTGCCAGCAGTCACAATAGCTTCTTCACTTCAAGCTCCTACGAGCAGTACTTC. It specifies CASSHNSFFTSSSYEQYF. Looking up the rest from reference TRBV28 and TRBJ2-7 gives the full variable domain: DVKVTQSSRYLVKRTGEKVFLECVQDMDHENMFWYRQDPGLGLRLIYFSYDVKMKEKGDIPEGYSVSREKKERFSLILESASTNQTSMYLCASSHNSFFTSSSYEQYFGPGTRLTVT.

V gene TRBV30 combines with J gene TRBJ1-2, with D maybe TRBD1 (5 bases). Germline V CDR1 and CDR2: GTSNPN, SVGIG (reference sequence). This CDR3 is 14 amino acids long. Trimming removed 1 base at V and 1 base at J, with 10 bases between. The CDR3 region has the DNA TGTGCCTGGAGTGCAACGGGACTTAACTATGGCTACACCTTC. Its translation is CAWSATGLNYGYTF.

The V call is TRBV7-9, the J call TRBJ1-1; D is perhaps TRBD1 (5 bases). CDR1 and CDR2 (germline): SEHNR, FQNEAQ (reference sequence). V lost 5 bases and J 11 bases, leaving 15 bases between the germline ends. The CDR3 totals 12 residues. The DNA for the CDR3 is TGTGCCAGCAGCCGCTTACCAGGGAACGCTTTCTTT. Translating it yields CASSRLPGNAFF.

The chain carries TRBV7-2 and TRBJ1-5; D remains unclear. V lost 3 bases and J lost 7, with 16 bases in between. Germline V gene data show CDR1 as SGHTA and CDR2 as FQGNSA. The CDR3 consists of 15 residues. The CDR3 here is CASSFDMAGGQPQHF. The CDR3 bases are TGTGCCAGCAGCTTTGACATGGCCGGTGGACAGCCCCAGCATTTT.

The chain couples TRBV5-1 to TRBJ2-5; no clear D. This CDR3 has 13 amino acids. Germline V lookup: CDR1 SGHRS, CDR2 YFSETQ. With 3 bases removed from V and 3 bases from J, the gap between germline ends came to 9 bases. DNA of the CDR3: TGCGCCAGCAGCTGGGCCAGAGAAGAGACCCAGTACTTC. It codes for CASSWAREETQYF.

The chain recombines TRBV4-1 with TRBJ2-1; D not resolved. The CDR3 totals 13 residues. CDR1 MGHRA and CDR2 YSYEKL come from the germline V gene. Trimming removed 4 bases at V and 7 bases at J, with 11 bases between. CDR3 amino acids: CASSPTLGNEQFF. In DNA form, the CDR3 reads TGCGCCAGCAGCCCCACCCTCGGGAATGAGCAGTTCTTC.

The chain employs TRBV19 and TRBJ2-7, with D possibly being TRBD2 (5 bases). The CDR3 totals 13 residues. The V gene's germline CDR1 is LNHDA and CDR2 SQIVND (reference sequence). V was clipped by 10 bases and J by 7 bases, with 20 bases between them. The CDR3 DNA reads TGTGCCACCTCAGGCGGGCGGCTGGGGGAGCAGTACTTC. Translating it yields CATSGGRLGEQYF.

This clone came up a few times. The chain has TRBV15 and TRBJ2-3, with TRBD2 matching over 9 bases. V lost 1 base to trimming and J lost 1 base; unmatched junction nucleotides: 0. CDR3 size: 15 residues. CDR1 is LNHNV, CDR2 YYDKDF, per germline (reference sequence). CDR3 region: CATSRGTSGTDTQYF. CDR3 nucleotides: TGTGCCACCAGCAGAGGGACTAGCGGCACAGATACGCAGTATTTT. Looking up the rest from reference TRBV15 and TRBJ2-3 gives the full variable domain: DAMVIQNPRYQVTQFGKPVTLSCSQTLNHNVMYWYQQKSSQAPKLLFHYYDKDFNNEADTPDNFQSRRPNTSFCFLDIRSPGLGDTAMYLCATSRGTSGTDTQYFGPGTRLTVL.

This clone has only a few counts. The CDR3 DNA is TGTGCCACCGCGGGCGTACAGGGGAATGAGCAGTTCTTC. This codes for CATAGVQGNEQFF. The chain carries TRBV7-9 and TRBJ2-1; 7 nucleotides align to TRBD1. V lost 10 bases to trimming and J lost 7 bases; unmatched junction nucleotides: 10. CDR3 length: 13 residues. Germline CDR1 reads SEHNR; CDR2 reads FQNEAQ (reference sequence).

The rearrangement links TRBV6-1 to TRBJ1-2, with D uncertain. V lost 0 bases to trimming and J lost 4 bases, with 15 bases between them. CDR1 is MNHNS, CDR2 SASEGT, per germline. CDR3 length: 16 amino acids. This chain's CDR3 is CASSEARTPQVYGYTF. DNA for the CDR3: TGTGCCAGCAGTGAAGCGCGTACACCTCAGGTCTATGGCTACACCTTC.

This clone was counted only a few times. The chain joins TRBV11-2 to TRBJ1-2, with no clear D. Per the germline V gene, CDR1 is SGHAT and CDR2 is FQNNGV. V lost 4 bases and J 8 bases, leaving 14 bases between the germline ends. The CDR3 contains 13 residues. CDR3 bases: TGTGCCAGCAGCTCCTTATCCATGAGGGGCTACACCTTC. Its protein is CASSSLSMRGYTF. The entire variable domain, with the rest obtained from reference TRBV11-2 and TRBJ1-2, is as follows: EAGVAQSPRYKIIEKRQSVAFWCNPISGHATLYWYQQILGQGPKLLIQFQNNGVVDDSQLPKDRFSAERLKGVDSTLKIQPAKLEDSAVYLCASSSLSMRGYTFGSGTRLTVV.

This rearrangement joins TRBV27 to TRBJ2-7; tentative D call: TRBD1 (6 bases). Germline V gives CDR1 MNHEY, CDR2 SMNVEV (reference sequence). CDR3 length: 15 amino acids. Trimming removed 4 bases from V and 0 bases from J, with 13 bases in between. CDR3 region: CASSSSRGHSYEQYF. In DNA, the CDR3 is TGTGCCAGCAGTTCCAGTAGGGGACACTCCTACGAGCAGTACTTC.

The chain uses TRBV30 and TRBJ1-6; TRBD1 might be the D (5 bases). With 2 bases removed from V and 9 bases from J, the gap between germline ends came to 17 bases. The germline gives CDR1 GTSNPN, CDR2 SVGIG (reference sequence). CDR3 length equals 15 residues. Here the CDR3 DNA reads TGTGCCTGGAGTATAACAGGACCTCAAGTTTCACCCCTCCACTTT. Encoded protein: CAWSITGPQVSPLHF.

The V and J genes are TRBV7-9 and TRBJ2-3; TRBD2 might be the D (5 bases). The CDR3 totals 16 residues. CDR1 and CDR2 (germline): SEHNR, FQNEAQ (reference sequence). V lost 4 bases to trimming and J lost 1 base, with 15 bases between them. The CDR3 coding sequence is TGTGCCAGCAGCTGGATCGAGGGTGTGGGCACAGATACGCAGTATTTT. Translation gives CASSWIEGVGTDTQYF. Full variable domain (missing parts from reference TRBV7-9 and TRBJ2-3): DTGVSQNPRHKITKRGQNVTFRCDPISEHNRLYWYRQTLGQGPEFLTYFQNEAQLEKSRLLSDRFSAERPKGSFSTLEIQRTEQGDSAMYLCASSWIEGVGTDTQYFGPGTRLTVL.

A word on this clone: The junction shows a germline mismatch at one end, possibly a read error. The CDR3 reads CASSLGGPSGQKETQYF. DNA of the CDR3: TGTGCTAGCAGCTTAGGAGGACCTAGCGGACAAAAAGAGACCCAGTACTTC. V and J are TRBV7-7 and TRBJ2-5, with 7 bases matching TRBD2. The CDR3 sequence is 17 residues long. CDR1 and CDR2 (germline): SSHAT, FNYEAQ (reference sequence).

The chain is built from TRBV6-2 or TRBV6-3 and TRBJ2-2, with 13 bases lining up with TRBD2. The V and J ends lost 3 bases and 8 bases, in that order; junction bases with no gene match: 6. Germline V lookup: CDR1 MNHEY, CDR2 SVGEGT. The CDR3 contains 16 residues. CDR3 in DNA: TGTGCCAGCAGTTATTCGACTAGCGGGAGGTCTGGGGAGCTGTTTTTT. It yields the protein CASSYSTSGRSGELFF.

The chain combines TRBV27 with TRBJ2-3, with 10 bases fitting TRBD2. Trimming removed 6 bases from V and 3 bases from J; junction bases left unmatched: 3. Germline lookup yields CDR1 MNHEY and CDR2 SMNVEV (reference sequence). The CDR3 is 14 residues long. CDR3 residues: CASRRSGGTDTQYF. Here the CDR3 DNA reads TGTGCCAGCAGACGTAGCGGGGGGACAGATACGCAGTATTTT.

This chain uses TRBV6-5 with TRBJ1-6; tentative D call: TRBD1 (6 bases). CDR1 is MNHEY, CDR2 SVGAGI, per germline. The CDR3 consists of 13 residues. The V end was cut by 5 bases, the J end by 10 bases, with 12 bases between. The CDR3 sequence is CASSRGRGSPLHF. The CDR3 region has the DNA TGTGCCAGCAGTAGGGGGAGGGGGTCACCCCTCCACTTT.

The genes are TRBV7-2 and TRBJ1-2, with 9 positions matching TRBD1. The CDR3 length is 17 residues. V was clipped by 5 bases and J by 3 bases; unmatched bases: 13. Germline V CDR1 and CDR2: SGHTA, FQGNSA. CDR3 loop: CASSPGTGFPKDYGYTF. The CDR3 coding sequence is TGTGCCAGCAGCCCCGGGACAGGGTTCCCTAAGGACTATGGCTACACCTTC. Full variable domain (remainder filled in from reference TRBV7-2 and TRBJ1-2): GAGVSQSPSNKVTEKGKDVELRCDPISGHTALYWYRQSLGQGLEFLIYFQGNSAPDKSGLPSDRFSAERTGGSVSTLTIQRTQQEDSAVYLCASSPGTGFPKDYGYTFGSGTRLTVV.

This clone was detected only once. The chain couples TRBV6-2 or TRBV6-3 to TRBJ1-1; 8 positions match TRBD1. The CDR3 length is 16 residues. Trimming took 0 bases from V and 0 from J; bases not matched to a gene: 3. CDR1 is MNHEY, CDR2 SVGEGT, per germline. The CDR3 reads CASSYSQGALNTEAFF. CDR3 sequence (DNA): TGTGCCAGCAGTTACTCGCAGGGGGCGTTGAACACTGAAGCTTTCTTT.

The chain has TRBV29-1 and TRBJ1-1; no clear D. This CDR3 is 12 amino acids long. The V end was cut by 0 bases, the J end by 5 bases, with 7 bases between. Germline V gene sequence: CDR1 SQVTM, CDR2 ANQGSEA. CDR3 bases: TGCAGCGTTGAAGATCCGGGAACTGAAGCTTTCTTT. Amino acids: CSVEDPGTEAFF.

The chain is built from TRBV19 and TRBJ1-5, with D unclear. From germline, CDR1 is LNHDA and CDR2 SQIVND (reference sequence). This CDR3 has 11 residues. Deletions cut 8 bases from V and 7 bases from J, with 9 bases between. The CDR3 sequence is CASGREQPQHF. CDR3 in DNA: TGTGCCAGTGGGCGGGAGCAGCCCCAGCATTTT.